These 9 T cell receptor beta chains originate from one sample sequenced in a study of T cell changes during pregnancy in multiple sclerosis. Clones were sequenced by immunoSEQ multiplex PCR, and TCRdb holds only the in-frame ones, with some missing. The sample includes more than 45,000 clones, about 94% seen only once; the top ten take approximately 0.49%. Material: CD4+ T cells from peripheral blood mononuclear cells, obtained in the first trimester of pregnancy. These receptors came from a female donor with multiple sclerosis, enrolled in a pregnancy study.

The rearrangement uses TRBV29-1 and TRBJ1-1; 9 bases are shared with TRBD1. CDR1 SQVTM and CDR2 ANQGSEA come from the germline V gene. The CDR3 has 12 residues. Trimming cost V 6 bases and J 6 bases; bases outside gene matches: 5. The CDR3 loop reads CSVDDRGAEAFF. The CDR3 nucleotides are TGCAGCGTGGACGACAGGGGGGCTGAAGCTTTCTTT.

The chain employs TRBV9 and TRBJ2-3; TRBD2 agrees at 8 bases. V lost 4 bases, J lost 1 base, and 5 bases stayed unmatched. Germline-derived CDR1 and CDR2 are SGDLS and YYNGEE. This CDR3 has 15 residues. The CDR3 DNA reads as TGTGCCAGCAGCCTTTCGACTAGCGGCACAGATACGCAGTATTTT. Amino acid sequence: CASSLSTSGTDTQYF.

V usage is TRBV9 and J usage is TRBJ2-3; tentative D call: TRBD2 (6 bases). Trimming took off 3 bases at V and 0 bases at J, with 11 bases between the two ends. The CDR3 length is 15 residues. CDR1 and CDR2 (germline): SGDLS, YYNGEE. For the CDR3, the DNA is TGTGCCAGCAGCGCCCCTAGCGTTAGCACAGATACGCAGTATTTT. Its translation is CASSAPSVSTDTQYF.

This rearrangement joins TRBV7-6 to TRBJ1-1, with no clear D. CDR1 and CDR2 (germline): SGHVS, FNYEAQ. There are 15 residues in the CDR3. V was clipped by 1 base and J by 0 bases, with 9 bases between them. The CDR3 sequence: CASSLDGQLNTEAFF. As DNA, the CDR3 is TGTGCCAGCAGCTTAGATGGGCAGCTGAACACTGAAGCTTTCTTT. Using reference TRBV7-6 and TRBJ1-1 for the parts outside the CDR3, the full variable domain is GAGVSQSPRYKVTKRGQDVALRCDPISGHVSLYWYRQALGQGPEFLTYFNYEAQQDKSGLPNDRFSAERPEGSISTLTIQRTEQRDSAMYRCASSLDGQLNTEAFFGQGTRLTVV.

This clone has a single count. This chain uses TRBV18 with TRBJ2-2, with D possibly being TRBD2 (6 bases). CDR1 and CDR2 (germline): KGHSH, LQKENI. This CDR3 has 15 residues. Trimming pared 3 bases from V and 2 bases from J, leaving 10 bases between. CDR3 sequence: CASSPGTPNTGELFF. Written as DNA, the CDR3 is TGTGCCAGCTCACCTGGGACTCCTAACACCGGGGAGCTGTTTTTT.

The V gene is TRBV5-1, the J gene TRBJ1-4, with 7 bases fitting TRBD1. V was pared by 4 bases and J by 9 bases, with 6 bases of the junction left unmatched. Germline V gene lookup returns CDR1 SGHRS and CDR2 YFSETQ. There are 13 residues in the CDR3. The CDR3 nucleotides read TGCGCCAGCAGCAGGGGGCAGGGGCAAAAACTGTTTTTT. This encodes CASSRGQGQKLFF.

The chain couples TRBV5-6 to TRBJ1-1, with TRBD1 matching over 12 bases. With V trimmed by 4 bases and J by 4 bases, 11 bases remained unmatched. The CDR3 is made up of 17 amino acids. Looked up from germline, CDR1 is SGHDT and CDR2 is YYEEEE. CDR3: CASSPGTGGAGGTEAFF. Written as DNA, the CDR3 is TGTGCCAGCAGCCCCGGGACAGGGGGCGCTGGGGGCACTGAAGCTTTCTTT.

The chain uses TRBV30 and TRBJ2-7; D might be TRBD1 (6 bases). Germline CDR1 and CDR2: GTSNPN and SVGIG (reference sequence). V was pared by 7 bases and J by 9 bases, with 28 bases between. The CDR3 has 15 residues. The CDR3 DNA is TGTGCCTCCCAACTTCCAACCGGGACACCCCTAGGGCAGTACTTC. It yields the protein CASQLPTGTPLGQYF.

This clone was seen a handful of times. V gene TRBV6-5 combines with J gene TRBJ2-3; 13 positions match TRBD2. The CDR3 contains 16 residues. The germline gives CDR1 MNHEY, CDR2 SVGAGI. The V gene end was trimmed by 0 bases and the J gene end by 6 bases; junction bases not matched to a gene: 3. CDR3 DNA: TGTGCCAGCAGTTACTCGAGGGGACTAGCGGGGGATACGCAGTATTTT. Residues: CASSYSRGLAGDTQYF.